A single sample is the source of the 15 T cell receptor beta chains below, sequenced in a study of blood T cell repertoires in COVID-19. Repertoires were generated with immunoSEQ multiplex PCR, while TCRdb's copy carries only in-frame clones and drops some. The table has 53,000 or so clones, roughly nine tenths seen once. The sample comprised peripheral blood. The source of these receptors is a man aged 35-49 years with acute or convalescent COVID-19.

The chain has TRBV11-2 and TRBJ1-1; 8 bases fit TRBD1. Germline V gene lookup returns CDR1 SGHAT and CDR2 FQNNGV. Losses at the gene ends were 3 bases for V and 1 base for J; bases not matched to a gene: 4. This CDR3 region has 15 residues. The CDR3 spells CASSFDRGGNTEAFF. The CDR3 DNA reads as TGTGCCAGCAGCTTCGACAGGGGCGGGAACACTGAAGCTTTCTTT.

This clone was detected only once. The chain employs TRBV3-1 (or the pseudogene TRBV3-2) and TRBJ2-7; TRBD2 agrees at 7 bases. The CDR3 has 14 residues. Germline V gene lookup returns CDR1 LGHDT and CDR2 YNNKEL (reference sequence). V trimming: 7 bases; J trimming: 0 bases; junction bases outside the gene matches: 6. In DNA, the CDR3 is TGTGCCAGCACCCCCCGCGGGAGCTCCTACGAGCAGTACTTC. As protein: CASTPRGSSYEQYF.

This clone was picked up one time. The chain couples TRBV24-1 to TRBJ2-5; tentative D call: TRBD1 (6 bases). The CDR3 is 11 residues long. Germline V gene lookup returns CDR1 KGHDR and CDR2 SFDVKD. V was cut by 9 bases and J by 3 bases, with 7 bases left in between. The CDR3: CATRTEETQYF. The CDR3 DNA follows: TGTGCCACCCGGACAGAAGAGACCCAGTACTTC.

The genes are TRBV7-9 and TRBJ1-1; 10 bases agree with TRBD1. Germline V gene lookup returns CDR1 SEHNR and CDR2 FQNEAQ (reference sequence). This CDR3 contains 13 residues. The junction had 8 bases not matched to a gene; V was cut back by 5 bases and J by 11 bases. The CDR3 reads CASSRGQGVVAFF. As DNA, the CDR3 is TGTGCCAGCAGCCGAGGACAGGGGGTTGTGGCTTTCTTT.

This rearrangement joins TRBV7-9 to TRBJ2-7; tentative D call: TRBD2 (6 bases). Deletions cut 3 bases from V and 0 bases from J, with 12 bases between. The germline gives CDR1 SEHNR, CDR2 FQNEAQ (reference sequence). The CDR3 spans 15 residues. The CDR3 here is CASSFTGLISYEQYF. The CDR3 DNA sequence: TGTGCCAGCAGCTTCACGGGACTCATCTCCTACGAGCAGTACTTC. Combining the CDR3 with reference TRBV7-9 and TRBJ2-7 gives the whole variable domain DTGVSQNPRHKITKRGQNVTFRCDPISEHNRLYWYRQTLGQGPEFLTYFQNEAQLEKSRLLSDRFSAERPKGSFSTLEIQRTEQGDSAMYLCASSFTGLISYEQYFGPGTRLTVT.

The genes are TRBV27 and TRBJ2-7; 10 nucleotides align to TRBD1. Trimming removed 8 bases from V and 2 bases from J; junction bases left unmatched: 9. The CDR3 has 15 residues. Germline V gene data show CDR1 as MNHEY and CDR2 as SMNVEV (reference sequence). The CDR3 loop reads CASSRGTGDTYEQYF. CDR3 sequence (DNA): TGTGCCAGCTCCCGTGGGACAGGGGACACCTACGAGCAGTACTTC.

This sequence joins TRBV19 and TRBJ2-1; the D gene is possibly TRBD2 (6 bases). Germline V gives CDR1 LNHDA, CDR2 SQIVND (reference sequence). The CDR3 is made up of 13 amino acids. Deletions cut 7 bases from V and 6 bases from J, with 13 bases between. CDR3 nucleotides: TGTGCCAGTAACTCGGGAGTAGCCAATGAGCAGTTCTTC. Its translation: CASNSGVANEQFF.

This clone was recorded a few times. DNA for the CDR3: TGTGCCAGCAGTTACTCAGGGGGCCATGGAAACACCATATATTTT. Protein: CASSYSGGHGNTIYF. This chain uses TRBV6-5 with TRBJ1-3; TRBD1 aligns across 7 bases. V shed 0 bases and J 3 bases; nucleotides not matched to a gene: 2. This CDR3 is 15 amino acids long. Germline V gene sequence: CDR1 MNHEY, CDR2 SVGAGI.

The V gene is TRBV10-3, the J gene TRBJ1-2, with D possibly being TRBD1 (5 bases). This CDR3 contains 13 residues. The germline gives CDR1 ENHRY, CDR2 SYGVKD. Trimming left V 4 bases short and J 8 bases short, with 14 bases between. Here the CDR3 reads CAISGQGVGGYTF. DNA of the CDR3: TGTGCCATCAGTGGCCAAGGGGTAGGCGGCTACACCTTC.

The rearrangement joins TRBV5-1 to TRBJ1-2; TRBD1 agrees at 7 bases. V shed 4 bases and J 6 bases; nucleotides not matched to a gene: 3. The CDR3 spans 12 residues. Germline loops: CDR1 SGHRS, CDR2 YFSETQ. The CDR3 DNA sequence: TGCGCCAGCAGCCTTGGACAGGATGGCTACACCTTC. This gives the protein CASSLGQDGYTF.

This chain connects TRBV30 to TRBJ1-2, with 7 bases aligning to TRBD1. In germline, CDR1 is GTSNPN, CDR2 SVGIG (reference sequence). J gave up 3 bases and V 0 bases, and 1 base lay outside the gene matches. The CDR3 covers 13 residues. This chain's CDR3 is CAWSVGTDYGYTF. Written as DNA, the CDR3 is TGTGCCTGGAGTGTGGGGACAGACTATGGCTACACCTTC.

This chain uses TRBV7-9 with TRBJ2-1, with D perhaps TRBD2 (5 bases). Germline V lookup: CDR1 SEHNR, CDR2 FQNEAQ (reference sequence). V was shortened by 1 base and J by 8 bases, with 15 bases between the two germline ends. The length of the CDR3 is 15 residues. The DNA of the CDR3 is TGTGCCAGCAGCTTAGGGGCTAGCCATCAGGATGAGCAGTTCTTC. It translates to CASSLGASHQDEQFF.

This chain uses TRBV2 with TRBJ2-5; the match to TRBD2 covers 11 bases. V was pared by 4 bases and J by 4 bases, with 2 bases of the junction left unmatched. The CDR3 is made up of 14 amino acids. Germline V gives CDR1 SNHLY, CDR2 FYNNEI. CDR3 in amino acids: CASSGGLAGETQYF. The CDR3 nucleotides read TGTGCCAGCAGTGGCGGACTAGCGGGAGAGACCCAGTACTTC.

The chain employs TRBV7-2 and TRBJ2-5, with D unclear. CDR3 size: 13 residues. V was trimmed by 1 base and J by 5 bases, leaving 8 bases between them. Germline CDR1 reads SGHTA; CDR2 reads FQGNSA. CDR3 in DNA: TGTGCCAGCAGCTTAGGGCCCTTTGAGACCCAGTACTTC. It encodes CASSLGPFETQYF.

Written as DNA, the CDR3 is TGTGCCAGCAGCCCCATAGCGGAGGGTTACAATGAGCAGTTCTTC. Translated: CASSPIAEGYNEQFF. This chain links TRBV6-4 with TRBJ2-1; maybe TRBD2 (6 bases). The CDR3 totals 15 residues. Germline values: CDR1 MRHNA, CDR2 SNTAGT. Trimming left V 6 bases short and J 4 bases short, with 16 bases between.